The entry below describes one T cell receptor (beta chain). Its specificity is unknown. The junction does not match germline at one end; this may be a read error. RNA was extracted from bulk tissue without any cell sorting. More than 3 cm separated this lung sample from the edge of the tumor. The CDR3 covers 14 residues. Germline values: CDR1 DFQATT, CDR2 SNEGSKA (reference sequence). The sample comes from a study of tumor and adjacent non-tumor tissue in lung cancer. A modified ARM-PCR protocol with three rounds of nested PCR amplified TCRbeta. TCRdb ran MiXCR on the multiplex PCR reads and lists one entry per CDR3 protein. The sample consists of about 77,000 distinct CDR3 sequences, less than 85% of them appearing once. Notes on the study in general: Compared with tumor, normal lung showed significantly lower TCR diversity.

This TCR was sampled from a man in his 70s with non-small cell lung cancer. The chain employs TRBV20-1 and TRBJ2-6; 9 bases match TRBD1. Sequencing was performed on distant non-tumor lung tissue. The CDR3 reads CSVPQGAGANILTF. The CDR3 nucleotides read TGCAGTGTCCCACAGGGGGCTGGGGCCAACATCCTGACTTTC.